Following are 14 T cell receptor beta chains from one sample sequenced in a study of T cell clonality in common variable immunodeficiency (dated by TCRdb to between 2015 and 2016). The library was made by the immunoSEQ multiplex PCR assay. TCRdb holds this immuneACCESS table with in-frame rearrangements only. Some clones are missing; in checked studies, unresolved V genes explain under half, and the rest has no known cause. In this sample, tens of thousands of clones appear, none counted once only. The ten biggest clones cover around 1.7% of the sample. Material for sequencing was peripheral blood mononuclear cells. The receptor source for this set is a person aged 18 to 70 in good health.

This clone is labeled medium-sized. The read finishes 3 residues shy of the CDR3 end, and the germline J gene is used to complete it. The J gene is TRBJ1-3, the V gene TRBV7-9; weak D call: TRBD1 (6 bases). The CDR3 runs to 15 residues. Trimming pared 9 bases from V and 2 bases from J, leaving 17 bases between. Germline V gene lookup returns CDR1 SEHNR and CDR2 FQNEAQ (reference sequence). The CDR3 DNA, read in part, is TGTGCCAGTGGAAGCGCCGCAGGGGCTGGAAACACC. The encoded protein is CASGSAAGAGNT. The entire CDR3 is CASGSAAGAGNTIYF.

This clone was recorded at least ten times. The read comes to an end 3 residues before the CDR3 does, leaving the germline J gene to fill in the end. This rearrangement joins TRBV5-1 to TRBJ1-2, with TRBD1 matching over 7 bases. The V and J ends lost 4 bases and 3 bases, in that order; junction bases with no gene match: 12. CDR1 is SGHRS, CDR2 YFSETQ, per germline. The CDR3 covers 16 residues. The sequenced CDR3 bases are TGCGCCAGCAGCCAATTCGTGGACAGGAAATACTATGGC. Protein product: CASSQFVDRKYYG. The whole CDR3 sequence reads CASSQFVDRKYYGYTF.

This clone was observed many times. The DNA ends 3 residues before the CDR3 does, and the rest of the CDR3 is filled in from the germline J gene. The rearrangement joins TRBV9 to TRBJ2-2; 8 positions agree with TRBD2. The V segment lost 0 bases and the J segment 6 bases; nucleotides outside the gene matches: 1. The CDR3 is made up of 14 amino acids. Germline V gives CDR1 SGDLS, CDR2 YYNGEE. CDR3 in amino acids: CASSVGAGAGELFF. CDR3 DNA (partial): TGTGCCAGCAGCGTAGGAGCGGGAGCCGGGGAG.

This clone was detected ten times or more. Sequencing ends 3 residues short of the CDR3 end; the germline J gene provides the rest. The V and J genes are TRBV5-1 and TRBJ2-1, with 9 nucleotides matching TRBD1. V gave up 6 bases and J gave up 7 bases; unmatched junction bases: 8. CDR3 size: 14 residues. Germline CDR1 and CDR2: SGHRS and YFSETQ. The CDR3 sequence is CASTLGGTGNEQFF. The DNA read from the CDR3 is TGCGCCAGCACCCTTGGAGGGACAGGGAATGAG.

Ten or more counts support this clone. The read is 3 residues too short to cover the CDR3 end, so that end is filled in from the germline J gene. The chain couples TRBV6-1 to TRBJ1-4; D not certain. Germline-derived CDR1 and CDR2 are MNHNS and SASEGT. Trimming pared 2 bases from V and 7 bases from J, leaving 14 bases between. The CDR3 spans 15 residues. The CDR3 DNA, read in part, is TGTGCCAGCAGTGAACTTAGAGGCCCGGGTGAAAAA. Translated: CASSELRGPGEK. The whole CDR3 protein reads CASSELRGPGEKLFF.

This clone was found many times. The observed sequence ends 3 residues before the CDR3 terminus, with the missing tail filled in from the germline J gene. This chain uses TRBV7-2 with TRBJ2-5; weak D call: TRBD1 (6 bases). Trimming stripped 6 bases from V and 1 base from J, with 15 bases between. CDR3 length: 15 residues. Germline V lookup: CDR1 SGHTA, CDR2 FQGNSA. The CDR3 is CASRNDRRTQETQYF. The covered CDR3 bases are TGTGCCAGCAGAAATGACAGGCGTACCCAAGAGACC. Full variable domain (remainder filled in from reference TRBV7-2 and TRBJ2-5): GAGVSQSPSNKVTEKGKDVELRCDPISGHTALYWYRQSLGQGLEFLIYFQGNSAPDKSGLPSDRFSAERTGGSVSTLTIQRTQQEDSAVYLCASRNDRRTQETQYFGPGTRLLVL.

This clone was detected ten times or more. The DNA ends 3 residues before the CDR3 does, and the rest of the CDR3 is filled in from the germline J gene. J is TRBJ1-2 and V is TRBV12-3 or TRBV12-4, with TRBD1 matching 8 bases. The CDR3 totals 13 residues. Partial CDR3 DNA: TGTGCCAGCCGAATCCAGGGGGCGCGAGGC. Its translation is CASRIQGARG. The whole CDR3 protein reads CASRIQGARGYTF.

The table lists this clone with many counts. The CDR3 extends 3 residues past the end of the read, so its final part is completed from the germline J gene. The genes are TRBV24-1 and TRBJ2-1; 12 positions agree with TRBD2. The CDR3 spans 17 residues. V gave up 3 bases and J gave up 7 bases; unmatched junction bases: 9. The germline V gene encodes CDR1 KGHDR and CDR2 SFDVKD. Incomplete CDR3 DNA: TGTGCCACCAGTGATACGCCAACTAGCGGGGGGTTAAATGAG. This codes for CATSDTPTSGGLNE. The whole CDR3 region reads CATSDTPTSGGLNEQFF.

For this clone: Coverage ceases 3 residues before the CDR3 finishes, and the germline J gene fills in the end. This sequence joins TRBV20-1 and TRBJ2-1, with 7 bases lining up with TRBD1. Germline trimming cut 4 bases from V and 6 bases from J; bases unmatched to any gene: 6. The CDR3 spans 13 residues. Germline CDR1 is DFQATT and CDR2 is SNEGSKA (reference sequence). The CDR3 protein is CSATGQRSNEQFF. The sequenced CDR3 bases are TGCAGTGCTACGGGACAGCGATCCAATGAG.

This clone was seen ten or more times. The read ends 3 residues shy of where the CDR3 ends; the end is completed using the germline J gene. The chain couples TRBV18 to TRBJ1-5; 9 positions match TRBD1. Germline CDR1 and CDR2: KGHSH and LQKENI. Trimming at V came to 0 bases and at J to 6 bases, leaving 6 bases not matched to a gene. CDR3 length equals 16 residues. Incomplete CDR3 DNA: TGTGCCAGCTCACCACCAGGGACAGGGTTGAGTCAGCCC. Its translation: CASSPPGTGLSQP. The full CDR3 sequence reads CASSPPGTGLSQPQHF.

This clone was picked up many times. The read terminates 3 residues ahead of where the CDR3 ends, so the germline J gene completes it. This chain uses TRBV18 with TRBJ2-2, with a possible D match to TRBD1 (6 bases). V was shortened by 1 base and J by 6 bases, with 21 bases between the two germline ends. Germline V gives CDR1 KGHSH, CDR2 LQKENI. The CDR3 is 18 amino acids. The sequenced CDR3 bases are TGTGCCAGCTCACCACGATACCGTGACAGGTGGAATTCCGGGGAG. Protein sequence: CASSPRYRDRWNSGE. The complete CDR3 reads CASSPRYRDRWNSGELFF.

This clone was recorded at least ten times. CDR3 bases read: TGTGCCAGCAGTGTAGGGCAGGGGTACAATGAG. Residues: CASSVGQGYNE. In full, the CDR3 is CASSVGQGYNEQFF. V is TRBV2 and J is TRBJ2-1, with a tentative D call TRBD1 (6 bases). The read falls 3 residues short of the CDR3 end, and the missing part is taken from the germline J gene. Germline V CDR1 and CDR2: SNHLY, FYNNEI. Trimming took 4 bases from V and 4 from J, leaving 11 bases between them. CDR3 length: 14 residues.

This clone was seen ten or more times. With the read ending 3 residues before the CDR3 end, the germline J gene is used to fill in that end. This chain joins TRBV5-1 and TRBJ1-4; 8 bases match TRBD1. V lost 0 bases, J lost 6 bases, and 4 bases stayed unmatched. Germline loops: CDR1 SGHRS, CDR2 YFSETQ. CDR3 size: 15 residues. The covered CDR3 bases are TGCGCCAGCAGCTTGGCCTTGACAGGGGATGAAAAA. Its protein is CASSLALTGDEK. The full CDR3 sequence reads CASSLALTGDEKLFF. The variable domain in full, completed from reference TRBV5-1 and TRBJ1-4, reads KAGVTQTPRYLIKTRGQQVTLSCSPISGHRSVSWYQQTPGQGLQFLFEYFSETQRNKGNFPGRFSGRQFSNSRSEMNVSTLELGDSALYLCASSLALTGDEKLFFGSGTQLSVL.

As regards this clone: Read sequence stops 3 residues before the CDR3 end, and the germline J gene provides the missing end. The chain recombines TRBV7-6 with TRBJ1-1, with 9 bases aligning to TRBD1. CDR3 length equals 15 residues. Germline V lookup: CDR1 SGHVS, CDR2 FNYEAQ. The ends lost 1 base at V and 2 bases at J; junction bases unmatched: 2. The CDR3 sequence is CASSLVGQGNTEAFF. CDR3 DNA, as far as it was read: TGTGCCAGCAGCTTAGTGGGACAGGGTAACACTGAA.